These T cell receptor beta chains were read from a single sample in a study of T cell responses to AZD1222 COVID-19 vaccine. Profiling relied on immunoSEQ multiplex PCR, and the TCRdb table lists in-frame clones only, not all of them. The repertoire holds about 55,000 clones, with roughly 84% as singletons. This specimen consisted of peripheral blood, obtained on day 0 of AZD1222 vaccination. All receptors derive from an adult in good health. CDR3s include the opening cysteine and the closing phenylalanine or tryptophan. Each record gives: J gene, V gene, D gene, clone size, CDR3 DNA, CDR3 protein. A D gene is named only where the DNA matches it firmly. Not all rows give a size; the values are once, few, many and, for expanded clones, a class.

J: TRBJ2-7; V: TRBV27; D: NA; size: NA; DNA: TGTGCCAGCACCTTACGGGGGTTATACGAGCAGTACTTC; CDR3: CASTLRGLYEQYF
J: TRBJ2-2; V: TRBV6-5; D: TRBD1; size: NA; DNA: TGTGCCAGCAGCAGACAGGGAAGGGACACCGGGGAGCTGTTTTTT; CDR3: CASSRQGRDTGELFF
J: TRBJ2-1; V: TRBV7-6; D: TRBD2; size: NA; DNA: TGTGCCAGCAGCGGGGGACTAGCGGGGGACAATGAGCAGTTCTTC; CDR3: CASSGGLAGDNEQFF
J: TRBJ1-1; V: TRBV11-2; D: TRBD1; size: NA; DNA: TGTGCCAGCAGCTCCACCACCGGGACAGGGAACACTGAAGCTTTCTTT; CDR3: CASSSTTGTGNTEAFF
J: TRBJ2-6; V: TRBV19; D: TRBD1; size: NA; DNA: TGTGCCAGTGGGACGACAGGGGGTTCTGGGGCCAACGTCCTGACTTTC; CDR3: CASGTTGGSGANVLTF
J: TRBJ1-4; V: TRBV5-1; D: NA; size: few; DNA: TGCGCCAGCAGCTTGGAAGGCAGGGGTGAAAAACTGTTTTTT; CDR3: CASSLEGRGEKLFF
J: TRBJ2-5; V: TRBV6-5; D: NA; size: NA; DNA: TGTGCCAGCAGTCTGGACAACTCGTACCAAGAGACCCAGTACTTC; CDR3: CASSLDNSYQETQYF
J: TRBJ2-7; V: TRBV7-2; D: NA; size: NA; DNA: TGTGCCAGCAGCTTTGAAACTTTGAACGAGCAGTACTTC; CDR3: CASSFETLNEQYF
J: TRBJ2-5; V: TRBV11-2; D: NA; size: NA; DNA: TGTGCCAGCAAATGGCGGAAAAGGGAGACCCAGTACTTC; CDR3: CASKWRKRETQYF
J: TRBJ1-3; V: TRBV5-1; D: TRBD1; size: NA; DNA: TGCGCCAGCAGTTCACAGGGGGACAACACCATATATTTT; CDR3: CASSSQGDNTIYF
J: TRBJ1-6; V: TRBV21-1; D: NA; size: NA; DNA: TGTGCCAGCAGCCTCGACGGTTGGAATTCACCCCTCCACTTT; CDR3: CASSLDGWNSPLHF
J: TRBJ2-2; V: TRBV10-2; D: NA; size: NA; DNA: TGCGCCAGCAGTGCCTGGGAGAACACCGGGGAGCTGTTTTTT; CDR3: CASSAWENTGELFF
J: TRBJ2-7; V: TRBV28; D: NA; size: NA; DNA: TGTGCCAGCAGTCGCGGGGAGCCGGTCTACGAGCAGTACTTC; CDR3: CASSRGEPVYEQYF
J: TRBJ1-2; V: TRBV6-5; D: NA; size: NA; DNA: TGTGCCAGCAGCGGGGTCTTAACAGGGAACTATGGCTACACCTTC; CDR3: CASSGVLTGNYGYTF
J: TRBJ1-5; V: TRBV9; D: NA; size: NA; DNA: TGTGCCAGCAGCGAGGTCCCGAATCAGCCCCAGCATTTT; CDR3: CASSEVPNQPQHF